The next 9 T cell receptor beta chains were all read from a single sample in a study of cytomegalovirus exposure and HLA in healthy donors. Use of 60 Vbeta and 13 Jbeta primers characterized the PCR. The assay was immunoSEQ multiplex PCR, and TCRdb's table has in-frame clones only and misses some. The sample has over 150,000 clones, approximately 81% seen once. Sequenced: PBMCs. All receptors derive from a boy aged 2 to 9 in good health and CMV-seronegative.

The gene calls are TRBV19 and TRBJ2-1; TRBD1 matches 8 bases. The CDR3 spans 14 residues. Per germline, CDR1 LNHDA and CDR2 SQIVND (reference sequence). Trimming at V came to 6 bases and at J to 8 bases, leaving 9 bases not matched to a gene. This CDR3 reads CASSDPRGLDEQFF. In DNA form, the CDR3 reads TGTGCCAGTAGCGATCCCAGGGGGCTGGATGAGCAGTTCTTC.

V gene TRBV5-4 combines with J gene TRBJ1-2; no definite D call. CDR3 length: 14 amino acids. Trimming stripped 0 bases from V and 0 bases from J, with 6 bases between. Germline assignment: CDR1 SGHNT and CDR2 YYREEE (reference sequence). The CDR3 region is CASSLGGPNYGYTF. Written as DNA, the CDR3 is TGTGCCAGCAGCTTGGGCGGTCCTAACTATGGCTACACCTTC.

This clone was recorded once. This chain links TRBV20-1 with TRBJ2-1, with D unclear. Germline CDR1 and CDR2: DFQATT and SNEGSKA (reference sequence). This CDR3 region has 11 residues. The germline V and J ends were trimmed by 3 bases and 5 bases, with 5 bases remaining between them. In DNA, the CDR3 is TGCAGTGCTAGGGAGAACAATGAGCAGTTCTTC. It codes for CSARENNEQFF.

This clone was detected only once. This chain uses TRBV29-1 with TRBJ1-2; D is undetermined. The germline V gene has CDR1 SQVTM and CDR2 ANQGSEA. The germline V and J ends were trimmed by 0 bases and 1 base, with 9 bases remaining between them. There are 14 residues in the CDR3. CDR3 coding DNA: TGCAGCGTTGAAGAATCCAGAATTAACTATGGCTACACCTTC. Its translation: CSVEESRINYGYTF.

The rearrangement links TRBV18 to TRBJ2-3; possibly TRBD1 for D (6 bases). Germline-derived CDR1 and CDR2 are KGHSH and LQKENI. The CDR3 runs to 15 residues. V lost 5 bases and J lost 2, with 14 bases in between. The CDR3 region has the DNA TGTGCCAGCTCAACCCGGGACACCCACACAGATACGCAGTATTTT. This translates into CASSTRDTHTDTQYF.

This clone came up a few times. The chain combines TRBV7-9 with TRBJ1-1, with D perhaps TRBD1 (5 bases). V was pared by 4 bases and J by 11 bases, with 23 bases between. The length of the CDR3 is 15 residues. Germline loops: CDR1 SEHNR, CDR2 FQNEAQ (reference sequence). DNA for the CDR3: TGTGCCAGCAGCTCAACGGGGGGAATACGTACTGGGGCTTTCTTT. Protein sequence: CASSSTGGIRTGAFF.

V usage is TRBV6-1 and J usage is TRBJ2-7; tentative D call: TRBD1 (5 bases). V was shortened by 7 bases and J by 4 bases, with 5 bases between the two germline ends. Looked up from germline, CDR1 is MNHNS and CDR2 is SASEGT. The CDR3 covers 10 residues. The CDR3 loop reads CASNRYEQYF. The CDR3 coding sequence is TGTGCCAGCAACAGGTACGAGCAGTACTTC.

The chain joins TRBV7-9 to TRBJ2-2; TRBD1 matches at 8 bases. CDR1 and CDR2 (germline): SEHNR, FQNEAQ (reference sequence). The CDR3 covers 19 residues. The junction had 16 bases not matched to a gene; V was cut back by 5 bases and J by 2 bases. The CDR3 spells CASSTSEGQGAPNTGELFF. The CDR3 DNA reads TGTGCCAGCAGCACCTCCGAGGGCCAGGGGGCCCCAAACACCGGGGAGCTGTTTTTT.

This clone came up once. The rearrangement joins TRBV9 to TRBJ2-1; 16 bases are a match to TRBD2. This CDR3 has 17 amino acids. After removal of 0 bases from V and 8 bases from J, the junction contained 5 bases not matched to a gene. The germline V gene encodes CDR1 SGDLS and CDR2 YYNGEE. The CDR3 loop reads CASSVESGLAGGDEQFF. CDR3 nucleotides: TGTGCCAGCAGCGTAGAATCGGGACTAGCGGGAGGGGATGAGCAGTTCTTC.